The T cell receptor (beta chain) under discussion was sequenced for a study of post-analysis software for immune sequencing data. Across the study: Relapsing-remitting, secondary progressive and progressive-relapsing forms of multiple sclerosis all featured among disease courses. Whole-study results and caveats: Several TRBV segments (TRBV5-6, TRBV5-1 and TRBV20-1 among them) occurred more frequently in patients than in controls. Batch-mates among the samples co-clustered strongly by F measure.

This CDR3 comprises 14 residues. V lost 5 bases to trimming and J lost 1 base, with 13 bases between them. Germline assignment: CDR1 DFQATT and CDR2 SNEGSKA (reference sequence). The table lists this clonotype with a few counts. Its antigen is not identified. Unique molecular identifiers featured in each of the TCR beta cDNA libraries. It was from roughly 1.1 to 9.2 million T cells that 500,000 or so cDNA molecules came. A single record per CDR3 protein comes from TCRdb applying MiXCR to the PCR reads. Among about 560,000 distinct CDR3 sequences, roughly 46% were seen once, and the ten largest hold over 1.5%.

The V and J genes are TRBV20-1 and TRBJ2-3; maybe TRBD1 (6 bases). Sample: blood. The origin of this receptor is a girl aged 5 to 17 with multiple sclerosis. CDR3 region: CSARQDEGTDTQYF. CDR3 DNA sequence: TGCAGTGCTCGACAGGATGAGGGCACAGATACGCAGTATTTT.